These 30 T cell receptor beta chains originate from one sample sequenced in a study of identical twins (dated by TCRdb to about 2016). Receptor amplification or capture employed 5' RACE. Sequenced on an Illumina HiSeq 2000. TCRdb's own reprocessing of the public reads used fastp at Q25 and MiXCR and kept productive beta chains. Identical CDR3 proteins give one entry, which carries the most common genes and DNA. This sample comprises approximately 890,000 distinct CDR3 sequences, roughly an eighth of them detected only once. Of the sample, 1.5% to 2% falls within the top ten clones. A further study also used this sample, focusing on yellow fever vaccine responses in identical twins.

What was sequenced was PBMCs. These receptors were taken from a woman under 30 in good health.

This clonotype was counted only a few times. The chain couples TRBV6-1 to TRBJ1-4; the D gene is possibly TRBD1 (5 bases). With 7 bases removed from V and 7 bases from J, the gap between germline ends came to 19 bases. CDR3 length: 15 residues. CDR1 MNHNS and CDR2 SASEGT come from the germline V gene. Written as DNA, the CDR3 is TGTGCCAGCATCCGAGTGGGGGGGATAGGTGAAAAACTGTTTTTT. Protein: CASIRVGGIGEKLFF.

This clonotype was observed a handful of times. The gene calls are TRBV5-4 and TRBJ2-7, with 13 bases that match TRBD2. The ends lost 2 bases at V and 2 bases at J; junction bases unmatched: 13. Germline V CDR1 and CDR2: SGHNT, YYREEE (reference sequence). This CDR3 is built from 19 residues. The CDR3 here is CASSLMKLAGGNYPYEQYV. The CDR3 DNA follows: TGTGCCAGCAGCTTAATGAAACTAGCGGGGGGGAATTATCCCTACGAGCAGTACGTC.

This clonotype was seen more than once but under ten times. V and J are TRBV15 and TRBJ2-1, with 10 bases that match TRBD1. V was clipped by 4 bases and J by 9 bases; unmatched bases: 9. Germline V lookup: CDR1 LNHNV, CDR2 YYDKDF (reference sequence). The CDR3 totals 15 residues. The CDR3 sequence: CATSKRGTGDGEQFF. The CDR3 nucleotides read TGTGCCACCAGCAAGAGGGGGACAGGGGATGGTGAGCAGTTCTTC.

In this sample, this clonotype turned up a few times. The chain has TRBV5-1 and TRBJ2-5; possibly TRBD1 for D (6 bases). Looked up from germline, CDR1 is SGHRS and CDR2 is YFSETQ. V gave up 6 bases and J gave up 5 bases, with 26 bases separating them. CDR3 length equals 17 residues. The CDR3 region is CASNLFDLDRLGETQYF. The CDR3 nucleotides are TGCGCCAGCAACCTATTCGACCTTGACAGGTTGGGGGAGACCCAGTACTTC.

This clonotype was detected many times. The V and J genes are TRBV5-1 and TRBJ1-1; D not certain. The germline V gene has CDR1 SGHRS and CDR2 YFSETQ. V lost 0 bases to trimming and J lost 1 base, with 10 bases between them. This CDR3 is 15 amino acids long. CDR3 DNA sequence: TGCGCCAGCAGCTTGGCCGGACTGGGGAACACTGAAGCTTTCTTT. Its translation is CASSLAGLGNTEAFF.

There are a few counts of this clonotype. The J gene is TRBJ2-5, the V gene TRBV5-5, with TRBD2 matching 10 bases. The CDR3 covers 17 residues. Germline V lookup: CDR1 SGHKS, CDR2 YYEKEE (reference sequence). The V gene end was trimmed by 4 bases and the J gene end by 1 base; junction bases not matched to a gene: 10. CDR3 region: CASSSVRTSGLQETQYF. In nucleotides, the CDR3 is TGTGCCAGCAGCAGCGTGCGGACTAGCGGACTCCAAGAGACCCAGTACTTC.

This clonotype has only a few counts. The chain joins TRBV15 to TRBJ1-5; D not resolved. The V gene lost 0 bases and the J gene lost 2 bases, with 8 bases spanning the gap. The CDR3 contains 15 residues. Germline lookup yields CDR1 LNHNV and CDR2 YYDKDF (reference sequence). The CDR3 DNA reads TGTGCCACCAGCAGAGACAAGCTGGGCAATCAGCCCCAGCATTTT. Translated, it gives CATSRDKLGNQPQHF.

The chain has TRBV4-1 and TRBJ2-7; weak D call: TRBD2 (6 bases). Trimming took 2 bases from V and 3 from J, leaving 20 bases between them. The CDR3 totals 17 residues. Germline V gene data show CDR1 as MGHRA and CDR2 as YSYEKL. The CDR3 sequence is CASSQMRDLPHRYEQYF. For the CDR3, the DNA is TGCGCCAGCAGCCAAATGCGGGACCTCCCCCACCGCTACGAGCAGTACTTC.

This clonotype was detected many times. This rearrangement joins TRBV12-3 or TRBV12-4 to TRBJ1-4; D gene ambiguous. The CDR3 loop spans 13 amino acids. V lost 3 bases, J lost 11 bases, and 13 bases lay in between. Here the CDR3 reads CASSLTRLKKLFF. The CDR3 DNA sequence: TGTGCCAGCAGTTTGACACGACTGAAGAAACTGTTTTTT.

This clonotype was counted between two and nine times. The V call is TRBV12-5, the J call TRBJ1-1; D not certain. CDR1 LGHNT and CDR2 FRNRAP come from the germline V gene. Trimming removed 0 bases from V and 4 bases from J, with 12 bases in between. The CDR3 is 15 residues long. The CDR3 DNA follows: TGTGCTAGTGGTTTGGTAAGGAGCCAATCCACTGAAGCTTTCTTT. Protein: CASGLVRSQSTEAFF.

In this sample, this clonotype turned up many times. V is TRBV3-1 and J is TRBJ2-7, with D hard to call. Between the trimmed V and J ends, which lost 1 base and 5 bases, there was a span of 9 bases. Germline CDR1 LGHDT, CDR2 YNNKEL (reference sequence). CDR3 length: 13 amino acids. The CDR3 DNA reads as TGTGCCAGCAGCCAAGTTTTGAGAGACGAGCAGTACTTC. Encoded protein: CASSQVLRDEQYF.

This clonotype was counted a few times. V usage is TRBV7-8 and J usage is TRBJ1-2; D gene ambiguous. There are 13 residues in the CDR3. CDR1 is SGHVS, CDR2 FQNEAQ, per germline. V was shortened by 4 bases and J by 7 bases, with 13 bases between the two germline ends. CDR3 in DNA: TGTGCCAGCAGCTCTACCCTAGTGTCTGGCTACACCTTC. It is translated as CASSSTLVSGYTF.

The chain combines TRBV10-2 with TRBJ2-7; D may be TRBD1 (6 bases). Germline CDR1 reads WSHSY; CDR2 reads SAAADI. The CDR3 is made up of 16 amino acids. The ends were cut back, 10 bases at V and 3 bases at J, with 25 bases in the middle. The CDR3 bases are TGCGCCAACATAAGGACAGAAGGGGAGCCCGGCTACGAGCAGTACTTC. It encodes CANIRTEGEPGYEQYF.

This chain connects TRBV10-3 to TRBJ1-1; D unclear. This CDR3 region has 11 residues. V lost 8 bases to trimming and J lost 3 bases, with 7 bases between them. From germline, CDR1 is ENHRY and CDR2 SYGVKD. CDR3 coding DNA: TGTGCCATCGGTGGGGACACTGAAGCTTTCTTT. Translated: CAIGGDTEAFF.

There are a few counts of this clonotype. The chain is built from TRBV20-1 and TRBJ2-1; D gene uncertain. The CDR3 spans 13 residues. V lost 6 bases and J 3 bases, leaving 12 bases between the germline ends. The germline V gene has CDR1 DFQATT and CDR2 SNEGSKA (reference sequence). The CDR3 coding sequence is TGCAGTGCCCGGACGGCAAACTACAATGAGCAGTTCTTC. Translated: CSARTANYNEQFF.

The V and J genes are TRBV20-1 and TRBJ1-1; weak D call: TRBD1 (6 bases). Germline values: CDR1 DFQATT, CDR2 SNEGSKA (reference sequence). V was cut by 5 bases and J by 3 bases, with 10 bases left in between. The CDR3 sequence is 12 residues long. The CDR3 nucleotides read TGCAGTGCTTTCAGGGGAGACACTGAAGCTTTCTTT. Its translation: CSAFRGDTEAFF.

This clonotype was detected only a few times. The chain couples TRBV11-1 to TRBJ2-7; 9 bases agree with TRBD2. CDR3 length: 15 residues. The germline gives CDR1 SGHAT, CDR2 FQDESV (reference sequence). With 0 bases clipped from V and 3 bases from J, the junction kept 3 bases outside the gene matches. In DNA form, the CDR3 reads TGTGCCAGCAGCTTAGCAGGGACTAGCAGCTACGAGCAGTACTTC. Translated: CASSLAGTSSYEQYF. The full variable domain, with the rest looked up from reference TRBV11-1 and TRBJ2-7, is EAEVAQSPRYKITEKSQAVAFWCDPISGHATLYWYRQILGQGPELLVQFQDESVVDDSQLPKDRFSAERLKGVDSTLKIQPAELGDSAMYLCASSLAGTSSYEQYFGPGTRLTVT.

The chain joins TRBV12-3 or TRBV12-4 to TRBJ1-1; TRBD1 matches 8 bases. The CDR3 sequence is 16 residues long. The V segment lost 5 bases and the J segment 3 bases; nucleotides outside the gene matches: 11. The CDR3 bases are TGTGCCAGCAGTCCCCCCACAGACAGGGGAGACACTGAAGCTTTCTTT. It encodes CASSPPTDRGDTEAFF.

The rearrangement uses TRBV18 and TRBJ2-7; 10 bases line up with TRBD1. Germline CDR1 KGHSH, CDR2 LQKENI. The CDR3 runs 16 residues. V shed 3 bases and J 2 bases; nucleotides not matched to a gene: 7. The CDR3 bases are TGTGCCAGCTCACCGGGGACAGGGGTTGTCCCCTACGAGCAGTACTTC. Translated: CASSPGTGVVPYEQYF.

In its sample, this clonotype was seen many times. The V gene is TRBV4-1, the J gene TRBJ1-2; D remains ambiguous. The V and J ends lost 1 base and 10 bases respectively, with 13 bases between them. The CDR3 sequence is 13 residues long. The germline gives CDR1 MGHRA, CDR2 YSYEKL. DNA of the CDR3: TGCGCCAGCAGCCAAGTGGTATATAGCAACTACACCTTC. This translates into CASSQVVYSNYTF.

In its sample, this clonotype was seen a few times. The chain links TRBV6-1 to TRBJ2-7, with TRBD1 matching 9 bases. The length of the CDR3 is 14 residues. In germline, CDR1 is MNHNS, CDR2 SASEGT. Losses at the gene ends were 6 bases for V and 2 bases for J; bases not matched to a gene: 5. The CDR3 region has the DNA TGTGCCAGCAGGGGGGGACAGGGAGCCTACGAGCAGTACGTC. It yields the protein CASRGGQGAYEQYV.

This clonotype appeared many times. The chain is built from TRBV9 and TRBJ1-3; D unclear. This CDR3 comprises 13 residues. Trimming stripped 7 bases from V and 4 bases from J, with 12 bases between. Germline V gene data show CDR1 as SGDLS and CDR2 as YYNGEE. The CDR3 bases are TGTGCCAGCGGCCGTTCTGAAGGAAACACCATATATTTT. Its protein is CASGRSEGNTIYF. Based on the CDR3 plus reference TRBV9 and TRBJ1-3, the full variable domain is DSGVTQTPKHLITATGQRVTLRCSPRSGDLSVYWYQQSLDQGLQFLIQYYNGEERAKGNILERFSAQQFPDLHSELNLSSLELGDSALYFCASGRSEGNTIYFGEGSWLTVV.

This clonotype was recorded at least ten times. CDR3 nucleotides: TGCGCCAGCAGCCAAGACAGGGGCATCAACAATGAGCAGTTCTTC. It specifies CASSQDRGINNEQFF. This sequence joins TRBV4-1 and TRBJ2-1; maybe TRBD1 (6 bases). This CDR3 has 15 amino acids. The V gene lost 0 bases and the J gene lost 5 bases, with 11 bases spanning the gap. CDR1 and CDR2 from the germline V gene are MGHRA and YSYEKL.

The genes are TRBV12-3 or TRBV12-4 and TRBJ1-4; no clear D. V was cut by 8 bases and J by 5 bases, with 12 bases left in between. CDR3 length: 13 amino acids. The CDR3 bases are TGTGCCAGCCGGCCTTCCCCCAATGAAAAACTGTTTTTT. Its translation: CASRPSPNEKLFF.

Many counts were recorded for this clonotype. The chain carries TRBV29-1 and TRBJ1-3, with TRBD1 identical over 7 bases. The CDR3 spans 15 residues. CDR1 SQVTM and CDR2 ANQGSEA come from the germline V gene. V lost 7 bases, J lost 4 bases, and 13 bases stayed unmatched. CDR3 bases: TGCAGCGCATCGACAGGGTGGGCCCTCGGAAACACCATATATTTT. Protein sequence: CSASTGWALGNTIYF.

The chain has TRBV9 and TRBJ2-1; a weak D match, TRBD1 (5 bases). Deletions cut 1 base from V and 9 bases from J, with 11 bases between. Germline V gene data show CDR1 as SGDLS and CDR2 as YYNGEE. This CDR3 has 13 amino acids. CDR3 nucleotides: TGTGCCAGCAGCGTACAGGGTACCGGTGAGCAGTTCTTC. Its protein product is CASSVQGTGEQFF.

This clonotype appeared a few times. The chain employs TRBV7-9 and TRBJ2-1, with a tentative D call TRBD2 (5 bases). V was trimmed by 4 bases and J by 2 bases, leaving 9 bases between them. The germline V gene encodes CDR1 SEHNR and CDR2 FQNEAQ (reference sequence). The CDR3 runs 14 residues. DNA for the CDR3: TGTGCCAGCAGCTCGGAGGTGGCCTACAATGAGCAGTTCTTC. It is translated as CASSSEVAYNEQFF. Using reference TRBV7-9 and TRBJ2-1 for the parts outside the CDR3, the full variable domain is DTGVSQNPRHKITKRGQNVTFRCDPISEHNRLYWYRQTLGQGPEFLTYFQNEAQLEKSRLLSDRFSAERPKGSFSTLEIQRTEQGDSAMYLCASSSEVAYNEQFFGPGTRLTVL.

The chain is built from TRBV7-9 and TRBJ2-3; 9 bases map to TRBD2. Germline V lookup: CDR1 SEHNR, CDR2 FQNEAQ (reference sequence). This CDR3 spans 16 amino acids. After removal of 1 base from V and 2 bases from J, the junction contained 4 bases not matched to a gene. The CDR3 sequence: CASSLVLAGPTDTQYF. For the CDR3, the DNA is TGTGCCAGCAGCTTAGTTCTAGCGGGACCCACAGATACGCAGTATTTT. The variable domain in full, with the rest retrieved from reference TRBV7-9 and TRBJ2-3, is DTGVSQNPRHKITKRGQNVTFRCDPISEHNRLYWYRQTLGQGPEFLTYFQNEAQLEKSRLLSDRFSAERPKGSFSTLEIQRTEQGDSAMYLCASSLVLAGPTDTQYFGPGTRLTVL.

The table lists this clonotype with a few counts. J is TRBJ2-5 and V is TRBV5-1; TRBD2 matches at 12 bases. This CDR3 is 16 amino acids long. Germline V gene lookup returns CDR1 SGHRS and CDR2 YFSETQ. Trimming removed 4 bases from V and 0 bases from J; junction bases left unmatched: 4. The CDR3 sequence: CASSHRLAGDQETQYF. As DNA, the CDR3 is TGCGCCAGCAGCCACAGACTAGCGGGGGACCAAGAGACCCAGTACTTC.

This chain joins TRBV5-1 and TRBJ2-7; 7 positions match TRBD1. CDR3 size: 13 residues. V lost 4 bases, J lost 3 bases, and 4 bases stayed unmatched. The germline V gene encodes CDR1 SGHRS and CDR2 YFSETQ. In DNA, the CDR3 is TGCGCCAGCAGCGAGGACAGGTTCTACGAGCAGTACTTC. Its protein is CASSEDRFYEQYF.